These 16 T cell receptor beta chains share one sample of origin, sequenced in a study of control samples from healthy donors and cancer patients. TCRdb's table, derived via immunoSEQ multiplex PCR, lists solely in-frame clones and lacks some. The top ten clones hold 2% to 2.5% of a sample with about 97,000 clones, about 91% of them seen once. Sequencing used blood. Receptors were obtained from a woman aged 18-29 years in good health.

The rearrangement links TRBV9 to TRBJ1-1; TRBD1 agrees at 7 bases. V was pared by 2 bases and J by 5 bases, with 6 bases of the junction left unmatched. This CDR3 has 14 amino acids. The V gene's germline CDR1 is SGDLS and CDR2 YYNGEE. The CDR3 is CASSVSGGGTEAFF. CDR3 coding DNA: TGTGCCAGCAGCGTTTCAGGGGGAGGTACTGAAGCTTTCTTT.

The chain combines TRBV19 with TRBJ1-1; 9 bases match TRBD1. The CDR3 is 17 amino acids. V lost 5 bases, J lost 6 bases, and 16 bases stayed unmatched. Germline-derived CDR1 and CDR2 are LNHDA and SQIVND (reference sequence). CDR3 protein: CASSPQALQGAWPEAFF. The CDR3 nucleotides read TGTGCCAGTAGTCCTCAGGCATTACAGGGGGCATGGCCTGAAGCTTTCTTT. The whole variable domain, filled in from reference TRBV19 and TRBJ1-1, reads DGGITQSPKYLFRKEGQNVTLSCEQNLNHDAMYWYRQDPGQGLRLIYYSQIVNDFQKGDIAEGYSVSREKKESFPLTVTSAQKNPTAFYLCASSPQALQGAWPEAFFGQGTRLTVV.

This clone appeared a single time. V and J are TRBV3-1 (or the pseudogene TRBV3-2) and TRBJ1-3, with D unclear. Germline values: CDR1 LGHDT, CDR2 YNNKEL (reference sequence). Trimming took 0 bases from V and 4 from J, leaving 10 bases between them. This CDR3 has 15 residues. The CDR3 reads CASSQEIGRGNTIYF. The CDR3 nucleotides are TGTGCCAGCAGCCAAGAGATCGGCAGGGGAAACACCATATATTTT.

The chain couples TRBV19 to TRBJ1-5; D remains ambiguous. V was trimmed by 9 bases and J by 6 bases, leaving 15 bases between them. The CDR3 runs 13 residues. The germline gives CDR1 LNHDA, CDR2 SQIVND (reference sequence). CDR3 sequence reads: CASNERGGQPQHF. The CDR3 bases are TGTGCCAGCAACGAACGGGGAGGTCAGCCCCAGCATTTT.

The V and J genes are TRBV11-2 and TRBJ2-3; D remains unclear. CDR1 is SGHAT and CDR2 is FQNNGV in the germline V gene. This CDR3 contains 13 residues. V lost 5 bases and J 4 bases, leaving 10 bases between the germline ends. For the CDR3, the DNA is TGTGCCAGCAGCCCCCGGCTAGCAGATACGCAGTATTTT. Its translation is CASSPRLADTQYF.

The table lists this clone with a few counts. V is TRBV6-4 and J is TRBJ2-3; D unresolved. The CDR3 runs to 14 residues. Germline V CDR1 and CDR2: MRHNA, SNTAGT. Trimming took 3 bases from V and 1 from J, leaving 8 bases between them. The CDR3 protein is CASSEISGTDTQYF. Written as DNA, the CDR3 is TGTGCCAGCAGTGAAATCAGCGGCACAGATACGCAGTATTTT.

This clone showed up just a few times. The rearrangement links TRBV19 to TRBJ1-2; D is perhaps TRBD1 (5 bases). The ends were cut back, 5 bases at V and 3 bases at J, with 10 bases in the middle. There are 13 residues in the CDR3. CDR1 and CDR2 (germline): LNHDA, SQIVND (reference sequence). CDR3 protein: CASSASGHYGYTF. In DNA, the CDR3 is TGTGCCAGTAGTGCCTCGGGGCACTATGGCTACACCTTC.

This chain joins TRBV19 and TRBJ2-7; 7 positions match TRBD1. This CDR3 contains 15 residues. Per the germline V gene, CDR1 is LNHDA and CDR2 is SQIVND (reference sequence). V lost 5 bases to trimming and J lost 4 bases; unmatched junction nucleotides: 11. CDR3 protein: CASSSRQGTMYEQYF. CDR3 sequence (DNA): TGTGCCAGTAGTTCTCGACAGGGAACTATGTACGAGCAGTACTTC.

The genes are TRBV3-1 (or the pseudogene TRBV3-2) and TRBJ2-2; TRBD2 might be the D (6 bases). The CDR3 spans 15 residues. Germline V CDR1 and CDR2: LGHDT, YNNKEL (reference sequence). Trimming removed 1 base at V and 6 bases at J, with 12 bases between. In nucleotides, the CDR3 is TGTGCCAGCAGCCAAGGACTAGTGGCCGCCGGGGAGCTGTTTTTT. Translation gives CASSQGLVAAGELFF.

V is TRBV28 and J is TRBJ2-5, with 10 bases aligning to TRBD1. The length of the CDR3 is 14 residues. The germline gives CDR1 MDHEN, CDR2 SYDVKM. The V and J ends lost 6 bases and 5 bases, in that order; junction bases with no gene match: 6. Here the CDR3 DNA reads TGTGCCAGCAGACTACCGGGACAGGGGGAGACCCAGTACTTC. Its protein product is CASRLPGQGETQYF. The full variable domain, completed using reference TRBV28 and TRBJ2-5, is DVKVTQSSRYLVKRTGEKVFLECVQDMDHENMFWYRQDPGLGLRLIYFSYDVKMKEKGDIPEGYSVSREKKERFSLILESASTNQTSMYLCASRLPGQGETQYFGPGTRLLVL.

V and J are TRBV6-5 and TRBJ1-1, with 7 nucleotides matching TRBD1. V was pared by 4 bases and J by 4 bases, with 0 bases of the junction left unmatched. This CDR3 has 12 residues. Germline assignment: CDR1 MNHEY and CDR2 SVGAGI. The CDR3 DNA reads as TGTGCCAGCAGTTCAGGGGGCACTGAAGCTTTCTTT. It specifies CASSSGGTEAFF.

The rearrangement joins TRBV20-1 to TRBJ1-1; D remains unclear. CDR1 and CDR2 from the germline V gene are DFQATT and SNEGSKA (reference sequence). This CDR3 spans 13 amino acids. The V gene lost 4 bases and the J gene lost 1 base, with 10 bases spanning the gap. For the CDR3, the DNA is TGCAGTGCTAATGAGATAACGAACACTGAAGCTTTCTTT. Translated, it gives CSANEITNTEAFF.

The chain couples TRBV18 to TRBJ1-5; no reliable D call. The germline V gene has CDR1 KGHSH and CDR2 LQKENI. V lost 3 bases to trimming and J lost 9 bases, with 12 bases between them. CDR3 length: 13 amino acids. CDR3 nucleotide sequence: TGTGCCAGCTCACCCTACGATGAGGGGCCCCAGCATTTT. Translated, it gives CASSPYDEGPQHF.

This chain joins TRBV5-4 and TRBJ1-1; the D is unclear. The CDR3 totals 14 residues. CDR1 and CDR2 from the germline V gene are SGHNT and YYREEE (reference sequence). Trimming removed 2 bases from V and 1 base from J, with 9 bases in between. The CDR3 DNA follows: TGTGCCAGCAGCTTTATCGCACAGAACACTGAAGCTTTCTTT. This gives the protein CASSFIAQNTEAFF.

The chain links TRBV7-9 to TRBJ1-5; TRBD1 matches 12 bases. Trimming cost V 4 bases and J 6 bases; bases outside gene matches: 10. CDR3 length: 17 residues. The germline CDR1 and CDR2 sequences are SEHNR and FQNEAQ (reference sequence). CDR3: CASSSGQGAQRSQPQHF. As DNA, the CDR3 is TGTGCCAGCAGCTCGGGACAGGGGGCGCAAAGGTCTCAGCCCCAGCATTTT. The complete variable domain, with remaining parts taken from reference TRBV7-9 and TRBJ1-5, reads DTGVSQNPRHKITKRGQNVTFRCDPISEHNRLYWYRQTLGQGPEFLTYFQNEAQLEKSRLLSDRFSAERPKGSFSTLEIQRTEQGDSAMYLCASSSGQGAQRSQPQHFGDGTRLSIL.

The chain has TRBV7-9 and TRBJ2-2; 8 bases are a match to TRBD1. From germline, CDR1 is SEHNR and CDR2 FQNEAQ (reference sequence). This CDR3 comprises 17 residues. The V and J ends lost 5 bases and 7 bases, in that order; junction bases with no gene match: 15. CDR3 residues: CASSPNSGGLSIGELFF. The CDR3 nucleotides read TGTGCCAGCAGCCCAAACTCAGGGGGCTTGAGCATCGGGGAGCTGTTTTTT.